This TCR beta chain was captured in a study of technical replicates of blood from several donors. TCRdb keeps only in-frame clones here, not all; method: immunoSEQ multiplex PCR. The sample consists of roughly 74,000 clones, 90% to 95% of them appearing once. Input material: T cells isolated from PBMCs. The sequence derives from a human donor in good health.

This CDR3 reads CASSRGFNYGYTF. Written as DNA, the CDR3 is TGTGCCAGCAGCAGGGGTTTTAACTATGGCTACACCTTC. V and J are TRBV7-8 and TRBJ1-2; TRBD1 is a possible D gene (5 bases). Per germline, CDR1 SGHVS and CDR2 FQNEAQ. Trimming took off 5 bases at V and 1 base at J, with 8 bases between the two ends. The CDR3 is made up of 13 amino acids.